This T cell receptor beta chain originates from a study of blood T cell repertoires in COVID-19. In terms of age and location, participants ranged from roughly 18 to 90 years and lived in fewer than 30 US areas. The study recruited exposed participants who had met a COVID-19 case within 2 weeks before entry. V shed 3 bases and J 6 bases; nucleotides not matched to a gene: 8. This CDR3 is built from 15 residues. The V gene's germline CDR1 is SNHLY and CDR2 FYNNEI. In the original workflow: Amplifying reference gene primers gave estimates of nucleated cell counts. Some clones are missing from TCRdb's copy, which holds only in-frame ones; the method was immunoSEQ multiplex PCR. Clone size and V and J calls were adopted from that table, with D and trimming inferred from the DNA. The top ten clones hold roughly 3.1% of a sample with approximately 190,000 clones, over 80% of them seen once.

This sequence joins TRBV2 and TRBJ1-5, with 7 bases lining up with TRBD1. The material sequenced was PBMCs or T cells enriched from blood (not recorded which). This clonotype originated in a young woman who had been exposed to COVID-19. CDR3 bases: TGTGCCAGCAGTGACCGCCAGGGGGTCGGTCAGCCCCAGCATTTT. It is translated as CASSDRQGVGQPQHF.